The clone carrying this T cell receptor (beta chain) has at least ten counts. The antigen is not known. This sample is part of a study of CD8 T cells in ankylosing spondylitis. Overall study findings and caveats: Reports of some motif variants in reactive arthritis synovial fluid and blood predate this one. Ankylosing spondylitis blood appeared to be characterized by a TCR beta motif of under ten highly homologous variants. Disease-linked clones bore a CD8+ phenotype, appearing relatively rarely in peripheral blood.

Trimming took 1 base from V and 9 from J, leaving 16 bases between them. Germline V lookup: CDR1 MGHRA, CDR2 YSYEKL. This CDR3 spans 15 amino acids. As the method for making TCR beta libraries, quantitative 5'-RACE with molecular barcodes was used. MiXCR, run by TCRdb on the 5' RACE reads, gives a single entry per CDR3 protein. The data show approximately 500,000 distinct CDR3 sequences, over 9.5% seen once. The sequencing input was blood, either unsorted or a sorted T cell fraction (not recorded which). The chain employs TRBV4-1 and TRBJ2-1; no definite D call. The origin of this receptor is a male donor with ankylosing spondylitis. The DNA for the CDR3 is TGCGCCAGCAGCCAAGGGAGAAAGAGCACGGGTGAGCAGTTCTTC. Translating it yields CASSQGRKSTGEQFF.